The source of this T cell receptor (beta chain) is a study of control samples from healthy donors and cancer patients. The V segment lost 5 bases and the J segment 4 bases; nucleotides outside the gene matches: 8. Germline CDR1 MNHEY, CDR2 SVGAGI. The CDR3 extends over 15 amino acids. The table came from immunoSEQ multiplex PCR; TCRdb's copy has only in-frame clones and leaves some out. The sample records roughly 450,000 clones, 90% being singletons. The sequence was collected from a man between 35 and 55 years old with head and neck cancer. The rearrangement links TRBV6-5 to TRBJ1-1; TRBD1 matches at 9 bases. Sequencing was carried out using PBMCs. The CDR3 DNA follows: TGTGCCAGCAGTCAACCAGACAGGGGGAGCACTGAAGCTTTCTTT. Protein: CASSQPDRGSTEAFF.